The 31 T cell receptor beta chains given below trace back to one sample, sequenced in a study of T-cell reconstitution after alpha-beta-depleted transplantation in children. The authors prepared the TCRbeta library with unique molecular identifiers. TCRdb reanalysed the PCR reads using MiXCR and keeps one entry per CDR3 protein. The data hold about 190,000 distinct CDR3 sequences, with 8.5% to 14% observed a single time. This sample comprised PBMCs, obtained before TCRalphabeta/CD19-depleted stem cell transplant. Receptors originate from a boy between 2 and 10 years old with acute myeloid leukemia, due to receive a stem cell transplant.

This clonotype was seen many times. V usage is TRBV10-3 and J usage is TRBJ2-1; tentative D call: TRBD1 (5 bases). Trimming stripped 3 bases from V and 4 bases from J, with 7 bases between. CDR3 length: 13 residues. Germline V gene sequence: CDR1 ENHRY, CDR2 SYGVKD. The CDR3 nucleotides are TGTGCCATCAGTGACAGGGCGTACAATGAGCAGTTCTTC. Amino acids: CAISDRAYNEQFF.

This clonotype has ten or more counts. The chain combines TRBV19 with TRBJ2-2; the D is unclear. Germline CDR1 LNHDA, CDR2 SQIVND (reference sequence). Trimming pared 7 bases from V and 0 bases from J, leaving 9 bases between. This CDR3 has 14 residues. DNA of the CDR3: TGTGCCAGTAAAGTTACAGCGAACACCGGGGAGCTGTTTTTT. Protein sequence: CASKVTANTGELFF.

This clonotype was observed many times. The CDR3 reads CASSQGRGGTEAFF. The CDR3 bases are TGTGCCAGCAGCCAAGGACGGGGGGGCACTGAAGCTTTCTTT. The V gene is TRBV3-1, the J gene TRBJ1-1; possibly TRBD1 for D (5 bases). Germline V gene sequence: CDR1 LGHDT, CDR2 YNNKEL (reference sequence). Trimming took 1 base from V and 4 from J, leaving 10 bases between them. CDR3 length: 14 residues.

This clonotype was seen at least ten times. This chain joins TRBV5-1 and TRBJ2-6; TRBD1 matches at 9 bases. J gave up 0 bases and V 5 bases, and 9 bases lay outside the gene matches. Germline values: CDR1 SGHRS, CDR2 YFSETQ. This CDR3 is built from 18 residues. CDR3 bases: TGCGCCAGCAGTTCCCCGGGACAGGGTCTCTCTGGGGCCAACGTCCTGACTTTC. Translation: CASSSPGQGLSGANVLTF.

This clonotype was seen repeatedly, ten times or more. The chain joins TRBV20-1 to TRBJ2-7; no firm D call. Germline values: CDR1 DFQATT, CDR2 SNEGSKA (reference sequence). The CDR3 covers 16 residues. Trimming cost V 6 bases and J 2 bases, with 23 bases left between them. The CDR3 nucleotides are TGCAGTGCCCATATCAGCCACTTCAGCGATCCCTACGAGCAGTACTTC. It specifies CSAHISHFSDPYEQYF.

The chain is built from TRBV30 and TRBJ1-1; no clear D gene. This CDR3 has 13 amino acids. Trimming left V 1 base short and J 1 base short, with 7 bases between. From germline, CDR1 is GTSNPN and CDR2 SVGIG (reference sequence). CDR3 in DNA: TGTGCCTGGAGTGGCCATACGAACACTGAAGCTTTCTTT. It is translated as CAWSGHTNTEAFF.

This clonotype was seen at least ten times. The chain links TRBV5-5 to TRBJ2-5; D remains ambiguous. The CDR3 runs 16 residues. Germline V gene data show CDR1 as SGHKS and CDR2 as YYEKEE (reference sequence). The V gene lost 0 bases and the J gene lost 1 base, with 13 bases spanning the gap. The CDR3 nucleotides read TGTGCCAGCAGCTTGGTCGCGTCGTTGACCCAAGAGACCCAGTACTTC. Protein: CASSLVASLTQETQYF. Combining the CDR3 with reference TRBV5-5 and TRBJ2-5 gives the whole variable domain DAGVTQSPTHLIKTRGQQVTLRCSPISGHKSVSWYQQVLGQGPQFIFQYYEKEERGRGNFPDRFSARQFPNYSSELNVNALLLGDSALYLCASSLVASLTQETQYFGPGTRLLVL.

This clonotype appeared a single time. The chain recombines TRBV12-3 or TRBV12-4 with TRBJ1-6; D unresolved. The length of the CDR3 is 15 residues. V lost 1 base and J 5 bases, leaving 9 bases between the germline ends. DNA of the CDR3: TGTGCCAGCAGTTTAGGTCTCGGTCATAATTCACCCCTCCACTTT. Amino acids: CASSLGLGHNSPLHF.

This clonotype was picked up many times. The chain couples TRBV5-1 to TRBJ1-5; no reliable D call. Trimming pared 0 bases from V and 5 bases from J, leaving 0 bases between. The CDR3 has 11 residues. CDR1 is SGHRS and CDR2 is YFSETQ in the germline V gene. In DNA, the CDR3 is TGCGCCAGCAGCTTGGATCAGCCCCAGCATTTT. Protein product: CASSLDQPQHF.

Ten or more counts support this clonotype. J is TRBJ2-5 and V is TRBV28; the D is unclear. V lost 6 bases and J 7 bases, leaving 15 bases between the germline ends. The CDR3 extends over 13 amino acids. Germline V CDR1 and CDR2: MDHEN, SYDVKM. In DNA form, the CDR3 reads TGTGCCAGCAGGACCGCCGGGTCCGGGACCCAGTACTTC. As protein: CASRTAGSGTQYF.

Many counts were recorded for this clonotype. The chain employs TRBV5-1 and TRBJ2-4, with 13 bases matching TRBD2. The CDR3 runs to 21 residues. The V segment lost 4 bases and the J segment 2 bases; nucleotides outside the gene matches: 18. The germline gives CDR1 SGHRS, CDR2 YFSETQ. The CDR3 coding sequence is TGCGCCAGCAGCCGGCGTAACGGGACTAGCGGGGATTTCCTCTCCAAAAACATTCAGTACTTC. Its protein product is CASSRRNGTSGDFLSKNIQYF.

This clonotype was found a few times. This chain links TRBV28 with TRBJ1-1; weak D call: TRBD1 (5 bases). The germline V and J ends were trimmed by 8 bases and 0 bases, with 16 bases remaining between them. This CDR3 is 15 amino acids long. Germline CDR1 and CDR2: MDHEN and SYDVKM. In DNA form, the CDR3 reads TGTGCCAGCCCACCTCACGGAGGGGTGAACACTGAAGCTTTCTTT. Translated, it gives CASPPHGGVNTEAFF.

The sample holds many counts of this clonotype. The chain has TRBV20-1 and TRBJ2-5; D assignment may be TRBD1 or TRBD2 (5 bases each). The CDR3 length is 15 residues. V shed 1 base and J shed 5 bases, with 17 bases lying between them. Germline V gene sequence: CDR1 DFQATT, CDR2 SNEGSKA (reference sequence). Written as DNA, the CDR3 is TGCAGTGCTAGAGGGGACCGTTCAGTTTTCGAGACCCAGTACTTC. Translation gives CSARGDRSVFETQYF.

This clonotype has ten or more counts. This chain links TRBV29-1 with TRBJ2-2, with unresolved D. This CDR3 is built from 14 residues. Germline V gene data show CDR1 as SQVTM and CDR2 as ANQGSEA. With 3 bases removed from V and 0 bases from J, the gap between germline ends came to 8 bases. The CDR3 region has the DNA TGCAGCGTTGAGTTGAGCGCGAACACCGGGGAGCTGTTTTTT. This codes for CSVELSANTGELFF.

This clonotype was detected ten times or more. The J gene is TRBJ2-5, the V gene TRBV5-1; 7 bases are a match to TRBD2. The CDR3 sequence is 16 residues long. Germline CDR1 is SGHRS and CDR2 is YFSETQ. The trim removed 1 base at V and 0 bases at J, leaving 6 bases unmatched. The CDR3 region has the DNA TGCGCCAGCAGCTTGAATCCGGGACTATACCAAGAGACCCAGTACTTC. Protein sequence: CASSLNPGLYQETQYF.

Many counts were recorded for this clonotype. J is TRBJ1-5 and V is TRBV20-1; TRBD1 matches at 8 bases. From germline, CDR1 is DFQATT and CDR2 SNEGSKA (reference sequence). CDR3 size: 14 residues. V shed 4 bases and J 5 bases; nucleotides not matched to a gene: 7. CDR3 DNA: TGCAGTGCTACTAGTCCAGGGGGCTATCAGCCCCAGCATTTT. It encodes CSATSPGGYQPQHF.

J is TRBJ2-7 and V is TRBV11-1; D unclear. The CDR3 extends over 13 amino acids. CDR1 is SGHAT and CDR2 is FQDESV in the germline V gene (reference sequence). Trimming took 7 bases from V and 4 from J, leaving 14 bases between them. The CDR3 sequence: CASTGRIEYEQYF. The CDR3 nucleotides read TGTGCCAGCACCGGACGGATCGAGTACGAGCAGTACTTC.

A word on this clonotype: A much larger clone lies a single base off, so this may be a read error. V usage is TRBV4-1 and J usage is TRBJ2-1; a possible D gene is TRBD2 (6 bases). The germline V gene has CDR1 MGHRA and CDR2 YSYEKL. The CDR3 has 15 residues. The CDR3 DNA follows: TGCGCCAGCAGCCTTAATAGTGTAGCGGACAATGGGCAGTTCTTC. Translated, it gives CASSLNSVADNGQFF.

Many counts were recorded for this clonotype. The chain has TRBV7-6 and TRBJ1-4, with D possibly matching TRBD1 (6 bases). V was trimmed by 5 bases and J by 4 bases, leaving 14 bases between them. Germline CDR1 SGHVS, CDR2 FNYEAQ. CDR3 length: 15 residues. As DNA, the CDR3 is TGTGCCAGCAGCCGACAGGACAGCTTTAATGAAAAACTGTTTTTT. It is translated as CASSRQDSFNEKLFF.

Many counts were recorded for this clonotype. V and J are TRBV10-3 and TRBJ2-2, with D hard to call. The ends were cut back, 0 bases at V and 0 bases at J, with 5 bases in the middle. CDR1 is ENHRY and CDR2 is SYGVKD in the germline V gene. This CDR3 spans 15 amino acids. CDR3 in amino acids: CAISESTANTGELFF. The CDR3 DNA reads as TGTGCCATCAGTGAGTCCACGGCGAACACCGGGGAGCTGTTTTTT.

Comment on this clonotype: A much more abundant neighbour one base away suggests this may be a read error. The chain links TRBV4-2 to TRBJ1-1; D ambiguous. The CDR3 sequence is 17 residues long. The germline gives CDR1 LGHNA, CDR2 YNFKEQ. CDR3 amino acids: CASNQGSGGSLNTEAFF. CDR3 sequence (DNA): TGTGCCAGCAACCAAGGCTCCGGAGGGAGTCTGAACACTGAAGCTTTCTTT.

J is TRBJ1-1 and V is TRBV30; D not resolved. Germline CDR1 is GTSNPN and CDR2 is SVGIG (reference sequence). Deletions cut 4 bases from V and 2 bases from J, with 5 bases between. This CDR3 contains 11 residues. The CDR3 sequence is CAWNGNTEAFF. DNA of the CDR3: TGTGCCTGGAACGGAAACACTGAAGCTTTCTTT.

This clonotype has ten or more counts. The rearrangement uses TRBV20-1 and TRBJ1-6; 9 bases line up with TRBD1. The CDR3 is 15 amino acids. Losses at the gene ends were 3 bases for V and 5 bases for J; bases not matched to a gene: 5. The V gene's germline CDR1 is DFQATT and CDR2 SNEGSKA (reference sequence). The CDR3 sequence: CSARTGGRNNSPLHF. The DNA for the CDR3 is TGCAGTGCTAGGACAGGGGGGCGGAATAATTCACCCCTCCACTTT.

This clonotype showed up many times. V usage is TRBV3-1 and J usage is TRBJ2-1; D perhaps matches TRBD1 (6 bases). The V gene's germline CDR1 is LGHDT and CDR2 YNNKEL (reference sequence). The ends were cut back, 3 bases at V and 14 bases at J, with 17 bases in the middle. The CDR3 extends over 13 amino acids. The CDR3 DNA sequence: TGTGCCAGCAGCCATCCTGGACAGAACAATGAGTTCTTC. As protein: CASSHPGQNNEFF.

This clonotype was detected ten times or more. The rearrangement joins TRBV20-1 to TRBJ1-1; TRBD1 is a possible D gene (6 bases). CDR1 is DFQATT, CDR2 SNEGSKA, per germline (reference sequence). CDR3 length: 11 amino acids. Written as DNA, the CDR3 is TGCGGGAAGACAGGGAACACTGAAGCTTTCTTT. Protein: CGKTGNTEAFF.

The DNA of the CDR3 is TGTGCCTCTAGCGGTAGCTCCTACAATGAGCAGTTCTTC. This gives the protein CASSGSSYNEQFF. The rearrangement joins TRBV7-6 to TRBJ2-1, with TRBD2 identical over 7 bases. The V segment lost 11 bases and the J segment 0 bases; nucleotides outside the gene matches: 4. The CDR3 consists of 13 residues. Germline values: CDR1 SGHVS, CDR2 FNYEAQ.

Many counts were recorded for this clonotype. V is TRBV12-3 or TRBV12-4 and J is TRBJ2-3; 11 bases fit TRBD2. The CDR3 totals 15 residues. J lost 1 base, V lost 5 bases, and 2 bases had no gene match. In nucleotides, the CDR3 is TGTGCCAGCAGTCCGGGACTAGCGGGCACAGATACGCAGTATTTT. This sequence encodes CASSPGLAGTDTQYF.

This clonotype has ten or more counts. The rearrangement uses TRBV20-1 and TRBJ2-2; perhaps TRBD1 as D (5 bases). This CDR3 contains 15 residues. Germline V gene lookup returns CDR1 DFQATT and CDR2 SNEGSKA (reference sequence). Trimming removed 0 bases from V and 2 bases from J, with 10 bases in between. CDR3 sequence: CSARDRGSNTGELFF. For the CDR3, the DNA is TGCAGTGCTAGAGATAGGGGATCCAACACCGGGGAGCTGTTTTTT.

This clonotype has at least ten counts. The rearrangement uses TRBV28 and TRBJ2-7; D unresolved. V was trimmed by 5 bases and J by 0 bases, leaving 14 bases between them. This CDR3 region has 15 residues. The germline V gene encodes CDR1 MDHEN and CDR2 SYDVKM. CDR3 in amino acids: CASSLIGSSSYEQYF. The CDR3 DNA reads TGTGCCAGCAGTCTCATCGGCAGCAGCTCCTACGAGCAGTACTTC.

This clonotype was observed many times. The chain recombines TRBV20-1 with TRBJ2-3; weak D call: TRBD1 (6 bases). Germline V gene sequence: CDR1 DFQATT, CDR2 SNEGSKA (reference sequence). There are 14 residues in the CDR3. V was clipped by 5 bases and J by 4 bases, with 16 bases between them. The CDR3 DNA sequence: TGCAGTGCTGAAGACGTAAGGGGGTCAGATACGCAGTATTTT. Its protein product is CSAEDVRGSDTQYF.

This clonotype has ten or more counts. The genes are TRBV28 and TRBJ2-7; the D is unclear. The V end was cut by 6 bases, the J end by 8 bases, with 17 bases between. The V gene's germline CDR1 is MDHEN and CDR2 SYDVKM. This CDR3 has 13 amino acids. CDR3 in DNA: TGTGCCAGCAGCCCCCGACCCGGGCGGCAGCAGTACTTC. Amino acid sequence: CASSPRPGRQQYF.